This T cell receptor beta chain derives from a study of blood T cell repertoires in COVID-19. CDR3 length equals 15 residues. Germline V gene sequence: CDR1 SGDLS, CDR2 YYNGEE. The junction had 10 bases not matched to a gene; V was cut back by 3 bases and J by 6 bases. Clones were read by immunoSEQ multiplex PCR, and TCRdb kept only the in-frame ones, dropping some. Of about 120,000 clones listed, about nine tenths are singletons. Sequenced sample: peripheral blood. V is TRBV9 and J is TRBJ2-7; TRBD1 matches at 9 bases. This TCR was recovered from a man aged 35 to 55 with acute or convalescent COVID-19. This chain's CDR3 is CASSASGTGSGEQYF. CDR3 nucleotide sequence: TGTGCCAGCAGCGCCTCCGGGACAGGGTCAGGCGAGCAGTACTTC.